This is a list of T cell receptor beta chains from one sample in a study of cytomegalovirus exposure and HLA in healthy donors. Generated by immunoSEQ multiplex PCR, the TCRdb table keeps only in-frame clones and is missing some. Of 120,000 or so clones listed, 60% to 80% are singletons. Sequencing used PBMCs. These receptors were taken from a woman between 50 and 59 years old in good health and CMV-seronegative. CDR3s include the opening cysteine and the closing phenylalanine or tryptophan. The D gene is left open where the match is weak. Where a row states a size, it is once, few, many or the class of an expanded clone; other rows omit it.

j_gene: TRBJ2-1
d_gene: TRBD2
abundance: -
v_gene: TRBV7-9
CDR3aa: CASSSQTSGSSNEQFF
CDR3nt: TGTGCCAGCAGCTCCCAGACTAGCGGGAGTTCTAATGAGCAGTTCTTC

j_gene: TRBJ2-1
d_gene: TRBD2
abundance: -
v_gene: TRBV27
CDR3aa: CASSYGPGLAGRNERFF
CDR3nt: TGTGCCAGCAGTTACGGCCCGGGACTAGCGGGCAGGAATGAGCGGTTCTTC

j_gene: TRBJ2-7
d_gene: -
abundance: -
v_gene: TRBV10-3
CDR3aa: CAISESTGSYEQYF
CDR3nt: TGTGCCATCAGTGAGTCTACAGGGTCCTACGAGCAGTACTTC

j_gene: TRBJ1-4
d_gene: -
abundance: -
v_gene: TRBV30
CDR3aa: CAWSVLDEKLFF
CDR3nt: TGTGCCTGGAGTGTACTTGATGAAAAACTGTTTTTT

j_gene: TRBJ2-7
d_gene: -
abundance: -
v_gene: TRBV5-1
CDR3aa: CASSLSGNYEQYF
CDR3nt: TGCGCCAGCAGCTTGTCAGGGAACTACGAGCAGTACTTC

j_gene: TRBJ2-7
d_gene: TRBD1
abundance: -
v_gene: TRBV2
CDR3aa: CASSNRDSASPYEQYF
CDR3nt: TGTGCCAGCAGCAACCGGGACAGTGCGTCCCCCTACGAGCAGTACTTC

j_gene: TRBJ2-2
d_gene: -
abundance: -
v_gene: TRBV30
CDR3aa: CAWSVQQINTGELFF
CDR3nt: TGTGCCTGGAGTGTACAGCAAATCAACACCGGGGAGCTGTTTTTT

j_gene: TRBJ2-2
d_gene: -
abundance: -
v_gene: TRBV7-9
CDR3aa: CASSSGGSLNTGELFF
CDR3nt: TGTGCCAGCAGCTCCGGCGGCAGCTTGAACACCGGGGAGCTGTTTTTT

j_gene: TRBJ2-1
d_gene: TRBD2
abundance: -
v_gene: TRBV7-2
CDR3aa: CASSLVGGLAGNNEQFF
CDR3nt: TGTGCCAGCAGCTTAGTAGGGGGACTAGCGGGAAACAATGAGCAGTTCTTC

j_gene: TRBJ2-1
d_gene: -
abundance: -
v_gene: TRBV4-1
CDR3aa: CASSQRTGIHYNEQFF
CDR3nt: TGCGCCAGCAGCCAGAGAACAGGGATACACTACAATGAGCAGTTCTTC

j_gene: TRBJ2-3
d_gene: -
abundance: -
v_gene: TRBV18
CDR3aa: CASSPSRPDTQYF
CDR3nt: TGTGCCAGCTCACCTAGTCGCCCAGATACGCAGTATTTT

j_gene: TRBJ2-3
d_gene: -
abundance: -
v_gene: TRBV28
CDR3aa: CASSSGDIRTDTQYF
CDR3nt: TGTGCCAGCAGTTCGGGAGACATACGCACAGATACGCAGTATTTT

j_gene: TRBJ2-5
d_gene: TRBD1
abundance: few
v_gene: TRBV10-3
CDR3aa: CAISNRGRQETQYF
CDR3nt: TGTGCCATCAGTAACAGGGGGCGCCAAGAGACCCAGTACTTC

j_gene: TRBJ1-1
d_gene: -
abundance: few
v_gene: TRBV6-9
CDR3aa: CASNTGNTEAFF
CDR3nt: TGTGCCAGCAACACGGGAAACACTGAAGCTTTCTTT

j_gene: TRBJ2-7
d_gene: -
abundance: -
v_gene: TRBV6-5
CDR3aa: CASTQAGLREQYF
CDR3nt: TGTGCCAGCACTCAGGCAGGCTTACGCGAGCAGTACTTC

j_gene: TRBJ2-1
d_gene: -
abundance: few
v_gene: TRBV7-8
CDR3aa: CASTLSGQPYNEQFF
CDR3nt: TGTGCCAGCACCTTGTCCGGACAGCCCTACAATGAGCAGTTCTTC

j_gene: TRBJ2-7
d_gene: -
abundance: once
v_gene: TRBV15
CDR3aa: CATSRGLQGSDEQYF
CDR3nt: TGTGCCACCAGCAGAGGATTGCAGGGGAGCGACGAGCAGTACTTC

j_gene: TRBJ2-1
d_gene: TRBD2
abundance: once
v_gene: TRBV28
CDR3aa: CASSVAGEIRNEQFF
CDR3nt: TGTGCCAGCAGCGTCGCGGGGGAGATAAGAAATGAGCAGTTCTTC